This T cell receptor beta chain originates from a study of blood T cell repertoires in COVID-19. Study-wide context: Samples taken during acute and convalescent COVID-19 were collected in the United States, Italy and Spain. Sample material is recorded as cDNA or gDNA derived from T cells, B-cell-depleted T cells, or PBMCs.

Patients at the Seattle site were enrolled during active infection and followed longitudinally. V was trimmed by 4 bases and J by 10 bases, leaving 8 bases between them. Germline V gene data show CDR1 as SEHNR and CDR2 as FQNEAQ (reference sequence). This CDR3 is built from 11 residues. As handled by the study authors: Amplified reference gene primers provided the basis for estimating nucleated cell counts. Libraries were prepared by immunoSEQ multiplex PCR; TCRdb keeps only in-frame clonotypes and omits some of them. V and J calls and clone size are those listed in that table; D and trimming were worked out from the DNA. The sample lists about 430,000 clones, about 90% occurring once.

The chain uses TRBV7-9 and TRBJ2-1; possible D gene TRBD1, 6 bases. The receptor was derived from a young man with COVID-19, enrolled during active disease. The sample taken for sequencing was peripheral blood. The DNA for the CDR3 is TGTGCCAGCAGCTGGGGGACAGAGCAGTTCTTC. It translates to CASSWGTEQFF.